The entry below gives a single TCR beta chain sequence along with its context. The V and J ends lost 2 bases and 2 bases respectively, with 10 bases between them. Germline CDR1 MDHEN, CDR2 SYDVKM. This CDR3 contains 14 residues. As handled by the study authors: Estimation of nucleated cell counts relied on the amplification of reference gene primers. Libraries were prepared by immunoSEQ multiplex PCR; TCRdb keeps only in-frame clonotypes and omits some of them. The V and J calls and clone size come from that table; D and trimming were worked out from the DNA. The profile covers 270,000 or so clones, with about four fifths appearing a single time and roughly 3.1% taken by the ten largest. This sample is part of a study of blood T cell repertoires in COVID-19. Study as a whole: Italy, Spain and the United States were the sources of the convalescent and acute COVID-19 samples. PBMCs, B-cell-depleted T cells, or T cells were the source of the cDNA or gDNA that made up the material.

The clonotype originates from a woman under 30 with acute or convalescent COVID-19. Sequences were obtained from peripheral blood. This sequence joins TRBV28 and TRBJ2-7, with a weak D call TRBD1 (5 bases). CDR3 sequence: CASSLARVPYEQYF. DNA of the CDR3: TGTGCCAGCAGTTTAGCCAGGGTCCCCTACGAGCAGTACTTC.